This TCR beta chain was captured in a study of T cell responses to AZD1222 COVID-19 vaccine. As for the study in general: Second-dose timings of about 4 or about 12 weeks were pooled.

Turning to this clone: As yet, its antigen is unknown.

Study-wide results and caveats: Repertoires were collected only later (after the peak T cell response had occurred). White British people made up most donors, females outnumbered males, and clonal diversity was possibly underestimated. Nearly half of spike-specific TCRs reportedly target unmutated variant regions.

Assay: immunoSEQ multiplex PCR; the TCRdb copy retains only in-frame clones and omits some. The table has roughly 110,000 clones, approximately 86% seen once. The clonotype comes from an adult in good health. The source material was peripheral blood, sampled on day 0 of AZD1222 vaccination.

The CDR3, as DNA: TGTGCCAGCAGTTTATTTGGGGTAAGCAATGAGCAGTTCTTC. Its protein is CASSLFGVSNEQFF. The chain employs TRBV28 and TRBJ2-1, with D hard to call. With 1 base removed from V and 6 bases from J, the gap between germline ends came to 10 bases. CDR3 length: 14 amino acids. Germline-derived CDR1 and CDR2 are MDHEN and SYDVKM.